This TCR beta chain derives from a study of cytomegalovirus exposure and HLA in healthy donors (dated by TCRdb to about 2017). Concerning the study at large: According to a later analysis, the roughly 120 validation repertoires were produced on the same platform as the approximately 690 repertoires of the first cohort. The study aimed to test whether signatures of past pathogen exposure could be identified by cataloging public T cell receptors. Besides the first cohort of hundreds of subjects, a separate validation cohort made up of roughly 120 different subjects was used. The study combined high-throughput TCR immunosequencing, statistical association of individual TCRs with disease status, and machine learning to predict cytomegalovirus infection status. Here is what the overall study found, with its caveats: Cytomegalovirus status was reported to be diagnosed by the classifier with high specificity and sensitivity in both the original and validation cohorts. A later analysis lacked HLA typing for the validation cohort, so it scored co-occurrence in that cohort across all 120 or so repertoires. In vitro tests confirmed that a few of the cytomegalovirus-associated TCR beta chains recognize cytomegalovirus antigens. According to the authors, the approach could potentially be generalized to other disease states and immunological phenotypes. Most TCR sequences were seen in very few donors, while some public TCRs were found in many individuals. A total of roughly 160 TCR beta chains were listed by the study as associated with cytomegalovirus. A later analysis found that TCRs clustered in the first cohort also tended to co-occur in the roughly 120 validation repertoires, with 94% of cluster scores above 0.

The germline V gene (reference sequence) sets CDR1 to SEHNR and CDR2 to FQNEAQ. From the cysteine up to the phenylalanine, the CDR3 has a length of 12 residues. The DNA shown is the 36-base CDR3, in frame from base 1. The trim is 10 bases for V and 1 base for J, with a gap of 11 bases between the germline ends. Donors formed part of the validation cohort, which comprised over a hundred subjects and was distinct from the first cohort of 666 subjects. Library prep was done by the immunoSEQ multiplex PCR assay. In the original analysis: A statistical classification framework was built for diagnosing cytomegalovirus status from the catalog of TCR beta chain sequences. TCRdb provides this immuneACCESS table in a form limited to in-frame rearrangements. Some clones are lacking; in checked studies, under half of them reflect an unresolved V gene, and why the rest are absent is not known. For V, J and clone size, that table is used; D and trimming come from the DNA. For this sample there are hundreds of thousands of clones; roughly 85% appear just once. The ten largest clones add up to roughly 0.83% of the sample.

For this clone: Its binding antigen is unknown. No per-base quality is available; no much larger clone lies one base away.

Sequencing input: PBMCs. This TCR came from a young woman in good health and CMV-seronegative. Recombination joined TRBV7-9 with TRBJ2-7; TRBD2 is possibly the D segment (5 matching bases). This receptor carries the CDR3 CAISGFSYEQYF. The nucleotide sequence reads TGTGCCATCTCGGGATTTTCCTACGAGCAGTACTTC.